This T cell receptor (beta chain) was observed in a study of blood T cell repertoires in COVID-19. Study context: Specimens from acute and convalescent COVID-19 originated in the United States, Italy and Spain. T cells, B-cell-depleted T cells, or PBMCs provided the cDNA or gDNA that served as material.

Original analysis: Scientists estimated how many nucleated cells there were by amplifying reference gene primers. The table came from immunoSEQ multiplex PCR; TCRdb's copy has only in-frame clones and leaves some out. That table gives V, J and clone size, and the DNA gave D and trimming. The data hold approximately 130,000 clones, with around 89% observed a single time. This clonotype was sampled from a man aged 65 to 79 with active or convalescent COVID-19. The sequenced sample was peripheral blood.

The CDR3 reads CASSLRRGGGTDTQYF. In DNA, the CDR3 is TGTGCCAGCAGTTTAAGGCGCGGGGGAGGCACAGATACGCAGTATTTT. The rearrangement uses TRBV6-5 and TRBJ2-3, with 7 positions matching TRBD2. This CDR3 region has 16 residues. Trimming removed 4 bases from V and 1 base from J; junction bases left unmatched: 8. Per the germline V gene, CDR1 is MNHEY and CDR2 is SVGAGI.